This entry is about one T cell receptor (beta chain). Its matching antigen is unknown. Unique-molecular-identifier-tagged TCR beta cDNA libraries were used. TCRdb reanalysed the PCR reads using MiXCR and keeps one entry per CDR3 protein. The data contain around 500,000 distinct CDR3 sequences, 30% to 40% of them seen just once; the ten biggest clones take up under 7%. CDR3 length: 15 amino acids. Germline CDR1 and CDR2: MNHEY and SVGAGI. Trimming took off 5 bases at V and 2 bases at J, with 15 bases between the two ends. These data originate in a study of post-analysis software for immune sequencing data. The wider study: Relapsing-remitting, secondary progressive and progressive-relapsing forms of multiple sclerosis all featured among disease courses. Whole-study findings and limits: Included in a set of roughly 5 TRBV segments more frequent in patients than controls were TRBV5-6, TRBV5-1 and TRBV20-1. F measure clustering grouped samples strongly by preparation batch.

V and J are TRBV6-5 and TRBJ2-5; D perhaps matches TRBD1 (5 bases). The receptor's source is a girl under 18 with multiple sclerosis. The sequencing sample was made of blood. CDR3 protein: CASSRMGQTQETQYF. In DNA, the CDR3 is TGTGCCAGCAGTCGGATGGGGCAGACACAAGAGACCCAGTACTTC.